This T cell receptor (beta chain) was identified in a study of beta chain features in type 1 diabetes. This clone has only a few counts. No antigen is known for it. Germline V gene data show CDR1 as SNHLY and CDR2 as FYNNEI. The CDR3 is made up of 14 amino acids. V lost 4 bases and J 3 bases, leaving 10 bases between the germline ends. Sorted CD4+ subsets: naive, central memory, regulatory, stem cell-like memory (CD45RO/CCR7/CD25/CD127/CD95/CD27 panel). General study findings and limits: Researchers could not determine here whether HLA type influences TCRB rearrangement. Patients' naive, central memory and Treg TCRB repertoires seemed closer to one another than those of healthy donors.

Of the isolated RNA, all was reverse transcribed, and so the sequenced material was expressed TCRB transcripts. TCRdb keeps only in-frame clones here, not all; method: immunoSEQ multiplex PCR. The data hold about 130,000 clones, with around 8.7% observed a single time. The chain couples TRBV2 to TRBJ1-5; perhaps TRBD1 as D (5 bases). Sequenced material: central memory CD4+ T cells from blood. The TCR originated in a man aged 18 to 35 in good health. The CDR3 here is CASSVAGSNQPQHF. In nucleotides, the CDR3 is TGTGCCAGCAGTGTTGCAGGGTCCAATCAGCCCCAGCATTTT.